Sequencing of this TCR beta chain was carried out in a study of blood T cells in healthy people across ages. This clonotype came up a few times. With a J-beta primer mix and a sample-barcoded 5' primer, a second PCR ran roughly 6 to 11 cycles. Sequencing of every sample gave 2.5 million or more CDR3-containing paired-end reads. TCRdb redid the calling of the 5' RACE reads with MiXCR, one entry per CDR3 protein. The repertoire holds roughly 2 million distinct CDR3 sequences, with about 50% as singletons. V was pared by 3 bases and J by 10 bases, with 7 bases of the junction left unmatched. The CDR3 loop spans 15 amino acids.

The sequenced sample consisted of blood. The receptor was derived from a woman aged 40 to 50 in good health. The J gene is TRBJ1-6, the V gene TRBV12-3 or TRBV12-4; 9 bases map to TRBD1. CDR3 sequence: CASSLTGGSQSPLHF. The CDR3 DNA reads TGTGCCAGCAGTTTGACAGGGGGTTCGCAATCACCCCTCCACTTT.